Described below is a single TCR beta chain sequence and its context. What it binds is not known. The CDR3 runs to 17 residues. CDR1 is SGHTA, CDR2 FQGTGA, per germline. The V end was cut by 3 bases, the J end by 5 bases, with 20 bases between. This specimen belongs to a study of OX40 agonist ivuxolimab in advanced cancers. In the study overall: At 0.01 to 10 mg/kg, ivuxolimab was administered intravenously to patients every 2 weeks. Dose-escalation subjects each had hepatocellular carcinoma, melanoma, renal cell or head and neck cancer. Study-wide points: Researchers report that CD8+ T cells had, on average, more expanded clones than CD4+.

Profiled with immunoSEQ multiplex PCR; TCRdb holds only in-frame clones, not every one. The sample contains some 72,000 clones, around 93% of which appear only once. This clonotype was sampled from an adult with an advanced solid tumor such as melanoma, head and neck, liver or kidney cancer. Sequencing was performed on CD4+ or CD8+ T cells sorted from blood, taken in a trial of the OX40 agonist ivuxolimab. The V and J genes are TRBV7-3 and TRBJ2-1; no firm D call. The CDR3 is CASSFLPGGPRNNEQFF. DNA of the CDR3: TGTGCCAGCAGCTTTCTCCCGGGCGGACCAAGGAACAATGAGCAGTTCTTC.